This T cell receptor (beta chain) was obtained from a study of T cell responses to AZD1222 COVID-19 vaccine. Study-wide points: Clonal diversity was possibly underestimated, and white British individuals and females predominated among donors.

The CDR3 has 15 amino acids. Germline values: CDR1 SGHRS, CDR2 YFSETQ. The V end lost 0 bases, the J end lost 4 bases, and 14 bases lay between the germline ends. Notes on this clone: Its antigen remains unidentified.

Assay used: immunoSEQ multiplex PCR; TCRdb lists only in-frame clones, some missing. The data show approximately 130,000 clones, 80% to 95% seen once. The sequencing here drew on peripheral blood, taken on day 0 of AZD1222 vaccination. V is TRBV5-1 and J is TRBJ2-7; possible D gene TRBD1, 6 bases. The receptor's source is an adult in good health. The CDR3 nucleotides are TGCGCCAGCAGCTTGGCCGCAGGGGAGTGGTACGAGCAGTACTTC. The encoded protein is CASSLAAGEWYEQYF.